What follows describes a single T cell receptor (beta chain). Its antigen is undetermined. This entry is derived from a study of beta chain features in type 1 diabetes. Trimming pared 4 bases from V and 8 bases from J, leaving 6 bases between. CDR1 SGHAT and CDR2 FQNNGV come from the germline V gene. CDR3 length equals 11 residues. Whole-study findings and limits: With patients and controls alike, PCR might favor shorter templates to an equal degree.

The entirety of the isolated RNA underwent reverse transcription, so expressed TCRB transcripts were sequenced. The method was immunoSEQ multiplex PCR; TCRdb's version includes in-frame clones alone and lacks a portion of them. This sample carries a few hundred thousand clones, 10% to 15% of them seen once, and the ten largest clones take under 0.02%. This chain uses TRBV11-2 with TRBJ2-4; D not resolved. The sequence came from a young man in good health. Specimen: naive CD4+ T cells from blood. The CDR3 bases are TGTGCCAGCAGCTCGAGAGACATTCAGTACTTC. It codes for CASSSRDIQYF.